The 16 T cell receptor beta chains presented below share a single source sample, sequenced in a study of CD8+CD57+ T cells in acquired aplastic anemia. According to the study, genomic DNA was the template for TCR beta VDJ and CDR3 profiling. One entry per CDR3 protein results from TCRdb running MiXCR on the reads. The data contain a few hundred thousand distinct CDR3 sequences, roughly a third of them singletons. Patients included in sequencing had previously demonstrated CD8+CD57+ cell expansion by flow cytometry. Sequenced: sorted CD4+, CD8+, or CD8+CD57+ T cells (not recorded which) from PBMCs. Source of these receptors: a human donor with aplastic anemia.

The rearrangement links TRBV12-5 to TRBJ1-2, with D possibly TRBD1 on 5 matching bases. The germline V and J ends were trimmed by 0 bases and 2 bases, with 10 bases remaining between them. Germline loops: CDR1 LGHNT, CDR2 FRNRAP. The CDR3 totals 15 residues. CDR3 in amino acids: CASGLVQVQNYGYTF. The DNA for the CDR3 is TGTGCTAGTGGTTTGGTACAGGTACAGAACTATGGCTACACCTTC.

The chain has TRBV5-6 and TRBJ2-5; tentatively, D is TRBD1 (5 bases). CDR3 length: 16 amino acids. The V gene lost 7 bases and the J gene lost 2 bases, with 21 bases spanning the gap. Germline assignment: CDR1 SGHDT and CDR2 YYEEEE. CDR3 sequence: CASSIQGLEWQETQYF. The CDR3 DNA reads TGTGCCAGCTCGATTCAGGGTTTGGAGTGGCAAGAGACCCAGTACTTC.

This clonotype was picked up many times. V gene TRBV19 combines with J gene TRBJ1-5, with 9 bases lining up with TRBD1. The V and J ends lost 5 bases and 2 bases, in that order; junction bases with no gene match: 10. The CDR3 is made up of 17 amino acids. From germline, CDR1 is LNHDA and CDR2 SQIVND (reference sequence). As DNA, the CDR3 is TGTGCCAGTAGTGACCGGACAGGGGATATCGGCAATCAGCCCCAGCATTTT. Encoded protein: CASSDRTGDIGNQPQHF. The full variable domain, its missing parts supplied by reference TRBV19 and TRBJ1-5, is DGGITQSPKYLFRKEGQNVTLSCEQNLNHDAMYWYRQDPGQGLRLIYYSQIVNDFQKGDIAEGYSVSREKKESFPLTVTSAQKNPTAFYLCASSDRTGDIGNQPQHFGDGTRLSIL.

The V gene is TRBV6-2 or TRBV6-3, the J gene TRBJ2-5; TRBD2 matches at 9 bases. Germline loops: CDR1 MNHEY, CDR2 SVGEGT. The CDR3 length is 13 residues. Losses at the gene ends were 6 bases for V and 3 bases for J; bases not matched to a gene: 2. For the CDR3, the DNA is TGTGCCAGCAGGACTAGCGGAAAAGAGACCCAGTACTTC. The encoded protein is CASRTSGKETQYF.

This clonotype was seen repeatedly, ten times or more. This chain uses TRBV2 with TRBJ2-7, with D maybe TRBD1 (6 bases). The CDR3 is made up of 14 amino acids. Trimming shortened V by 6 bases and J by 4 bases, and 16 bases separated the two germline ends. Germline V gives CDR1 SNHLY, CDR2 FYNNEI. The chain's CDR3 is CASRPRQDRYEQYF. CDR3 sequence (DNA): TGTGCCAGCAGACCCCGACAGGATCGTTACGAGCAGTACTTC. Drawing the rest from reference TRBV2 and TRBJ2-7, the complete variable domain is EPEVTQTPSHQVTQMGQEVILRCVPISNHLYFYWYRQILGQKVEFLVSFYNNEISEKSEIFDDQFSVERPDGSNFTLKIRSTKLEDSAMYFCASRPRQDRYEQYFGPGTRLTVT.

CDR3 DNA: TGTGCCAGCAGCTTGAGACAGGGCGGATTTTCTGGAAACACCATATATTTT. It encodes CASSLRQGGFSGNTIYF. The chain joins TRBV5-4 to TRBJ1-3; 7 nucleotides agree with TRBD1. J gave up 1 base and V 1 base, and 8 bases lay outside the gene matches. The CDR3 has 17 amino acids. Germline CDR1 reads SGHNT; CDR2 reads YYREEE (reference sequence).

The chain couples TRBV29-1 to TRBJ2-7, with D possibly being TRBD2 (6 bases). CDR3 length: 13 residues. CDR1 and CDR2 (germline): SQVTM, ANQGSEA. Between the trimmed V and J ends, which lost 3 bases and 6 bases, there was a span of 15 bases. CDR3 amino acids: CSVDRESSSEQYF. The CDR3 bases are TGCAGCGTTGACCGGGAGTCATCGTCCGAGCAGTACTTC.

In this sample, this clonotype turned up many times. This chain uses TRBV2 with TRBJ1-2; 10 bases match TRBD1. Trimming cost V 5 bases and J 8 bases; bases outside gene matches: 5. Germline V gives CDR1 SNHLY, CDR2 FYNNEI. The CDR3 runs to 13 residues. The CDR3 region has the DNA TGTGCCAGCAGTCTAGACAGGGGGCTGGGCTACACCTTC. Translation: CASSLDRGLGYTF.

The chain employs TRBV30 and TRBJ2-2, with TRBD1 matching 10 bases. V dropped 2 bases and J dropped 1; count of bases not matched to a gene: 10. CDR1 is GTSNPN, CDR2 SVGIG, per germline (reference sequence). This CDR3 region has 18 residues. The CDR3, as DNA: TGTGCCTGGAGTCCCCTCCCCTGGACAGGGGGGAACACCGGGGAGCTGTTTTTT. Translated: CAWSPLPWTGGNTGELFF.

This clonotype occurred a few times. The rearrangement uses TRBV4-1 and TRBJ2-7; the D gene is possibly TRBD2 (7 bases). Germline CDR1 and CDR2: MGHRA and YSYEKL. CDR3 length: 15 residues. V was cut by 0 bases and J by 2 bases, with 11 bases left in between. The CDR3 here is CASSQEGGQAYEQYF. The DNA of the CDR3 is TGCGCCAGCAGCCAAGAGGGGGGGCAGGCCTACGAGCAGTACTTC.

This clonotype was recorded many times. The gene calls are TRBV7-8 and TRBJ2-1; 10 bases agree with TRBD2. The CDR3 totals 15 residues. The germline CDR1 and CDR2 sequences are SGHVS and FQNEAQ. V shed 2 bases, J shed 4 bases, and the junction held 2 bases outside the gene matches. For the CDR3, the DNA is TGTGCCAGCAGCTTACTAGCGGGGGATTACAATGAGCAGTTCTTC. Translation gives CASSLLAGDYNEQFF.

This clonotype has ten or more counts. The chain employs TRBV11-2 and TRBJ1-6; possibly TRBD1 for D (5 bases). The CDR3 runs to 15 residues. Trimming shortened V by 0 bases and J by 6 bases, and 9 bases separated the two germline ends. Germline CDR1 reads SGHAT; CDR2 reads FQNNGV. The CDR3 protein is CASSLDSGGNSPLHF. CDR3 DNA: TGTGCCAGCAGCTTAGACTCCGGGGGTAATTCACCCCTCCACTTT. The whole variable domain, filled in from reference TRBV11-2 and TRBJ1-6, reads EAGVAQSPRYKIIEKRQSVAFWCNPISGHATLYWYQQILGQGPKLLIQFQNNGVVDDSQLPKDRFSAERLKGVDSTLKIQPAKLEDSAVYLCASSLDSGGNSPLHFGNGTRLTVT.

This chain connects TRBV30 to TRBJ2-2; 12 bases align to TRBD1. The CDR3 is 15 residues long. The V gene end was trimmed by 4 bases and the J gene end by 7 bases; junction bases not matched to a gene: 7. Per the germline V gene, CDR1 is GTSNPN and CDR2 is SVGIG (reference sequence). CDR3 in amino acids: CAWTPGQGAIGELFF. CDR3 in DNA: TGTGCCTGGACCCCGGGACAGGGGGCCATCGGGGAGCTGTTTTTT.

The genes are TRBV24-1 and TRBJ1-5, with 8 bases aligning to TRBD1. V dropped 4 bases and J dropped 3; count of bases not matched to a gene: 7. There are 16 residues in the CDR3. CDR1 and CDR2 (germline): KGHDR, SFDVKD. The CDR3 DNA is TGTGCCACCAGTGACTCACAGGGGGTGGCCAATCAGCCCCAGCATTTT. It translates to CATSDSQGVANQPQHF.

This clonotype was found many times. The rearrangement joins TRBV7-8 to TRBJ2-7; D remains ambiguous. Per germline, CDR1 SGHVS and CDR2 FQNEAQ. The CDR3 loop spans 16 amino acids. Trimming took off 5 bases at V and 3 bases at J, with 20 bases between the two ends. For the CDR3, the DNA is TGTGCCAGCAGCGGCCTAGAGTGGGGAAGGCTCTACGAGCAGTACTTC. Amino acid sequence: CASSGLEWGRLYEQYF.

There are many counts of this clonotype. The chain combines TRBV19 with TRBJ1-5; D gene ambiguous. Between the trimmed V and J ends, which lost 3 bases and 0 bases, there was a span of 12 bases. The CDR3 is 16 amino acids. Germline CDR1 is LNHDA and CDR2 is SQIVND (reference sequence). CDR3 amino acids: CASSISYSNSNQPQHF. In DNA form, the CDR3 reads TGTGCCAGTAGTATCTCTTACAGCAATAGCAATCAGCCCCAGCATTTT.